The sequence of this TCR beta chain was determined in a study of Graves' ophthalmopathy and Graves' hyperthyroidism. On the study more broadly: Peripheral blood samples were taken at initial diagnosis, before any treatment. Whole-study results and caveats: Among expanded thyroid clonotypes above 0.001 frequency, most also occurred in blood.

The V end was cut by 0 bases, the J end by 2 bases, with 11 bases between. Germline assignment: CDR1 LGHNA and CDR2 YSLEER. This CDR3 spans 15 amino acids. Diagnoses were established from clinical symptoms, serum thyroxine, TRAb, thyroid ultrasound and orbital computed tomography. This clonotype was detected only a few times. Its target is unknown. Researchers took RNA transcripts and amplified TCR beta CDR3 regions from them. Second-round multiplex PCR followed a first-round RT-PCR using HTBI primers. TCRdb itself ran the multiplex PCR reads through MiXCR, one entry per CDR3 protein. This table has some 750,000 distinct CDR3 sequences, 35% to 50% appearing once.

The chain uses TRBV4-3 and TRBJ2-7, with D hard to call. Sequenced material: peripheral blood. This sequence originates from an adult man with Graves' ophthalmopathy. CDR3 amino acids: CASSQDPKRPYEQYF. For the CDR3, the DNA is TGCGCCAGCAGCCAAGATCCGAAGAGACCCTACGAGCAGTACTTC.